The 4 T cell receptor beta chains presented below share a single source sample, sequenced in a study of T cell repertoires in aging, cancer and after chemotherapy. Amplification of TCR beta used genomic DNA extracted from peripheral blood. TRB rearrangements spanning V, D and J were amplified using mixed TRB-A/B primers. TCRdb processed the multiplex PCR reads anew with MiXCR; each CDR3 protein has one entry. There are about 9,300 distinct CDR3 sequences in the sample; nearly 55% occur only once, and 20% lies in the top ten. The sequencing input was blood. The receptors here all came from a human donor in good health.

J is TRBJ1-5 and V is TRBV19; D call uncertain. CDR1 is LNHDA, CDR2 SQIVND, per germline (reference sequence). There are 15 residues in the CDR3. V gave up 4 bases and J gave up 6 bases, with 16 bases separating them. In DNA form, the CDR3 reads TGTGCCAGTAGTAAGGCGGGCCGTGGATTTCAGCCCCAGCATTTT. This sequence encodes CASSKAGRGFQPQHF.

The chain joins TRBV20-1 to TRBJ2-5, with TRBD2 matching 13 bases. This CDR3 spans 17 amino acids. Trimming at V came to 1 base and at J to 0 bases, leaving 5 bases not matched to a gene. Germline lookup yields CDR1 DFQATT and CDR2 SNEGSKA (reference sequence). The CDR3 bases are TGCAGTGCTAGAGGTGGGACTAGCGGGGTGTACCAAGAGACCCAGTACTTC. It specifies CSARGGTSGVYQETQYF.

The chain is built from TRBV6-6 and TRBJ2-5, with 8 bases matching TRBD1. Germline CDR1 MNHNY, CDR2 SVGAGI (reference sequence). The junction had 5 bases not matched to a gene; V was cut back by 6 bases and J by 5 bases. The CDR3 is 13 residues long. The CDR3, as DNA: TGTGCCAGCAGCCTGACAGGGGTGGAGACCCAGTACTTC. Translating it yields CASSLTGVETQYF.

V is TRBV6-5 and J is TRBJ2-2; the match to TRBD1 covers 7 bases. The V gene end was trimmed by 6 bases and the J gene end by 1 base; junction bases not matched to a gene: 11. Per the germline V gene, CDR1 is MNHEY and CDR2 is SVGAGI. The CDR3 length is 17 residues. Here the CDR3 reads CASRGTLDRENTGELFF. The CDR3 DNA sequence: TGTGCCAGCAGAGGAACTCTTGACAGGGAGAACACCGGGGAGCTGTTTTTT.